Listed below are T cell receptor beta chains from one sample, sequenced in a study of T cells in Graves' hyperthyroidism and ophthalmopathy. Via MiXCR, TCRdb re-called the multiplex PCR reads, giving one row per CDR3 protein. The table has 490,000 or so distinct CDR3 sequences, 15% to 20% seen once. Sequenced material: blood. All receptors derive from a woman aged 25 to 39 with Graves' ophthalmopathy. Each CDR3 is given with its conserved first and last residue. Each record gives: D gene, V gene, J gene, clone size, CDR3 protein, CDR3 DNA. D genes are given only for firm matches. Expanded clones are given a class, and other clones once, few, many or no size at all.

.	TRBV6-1	TRBJ1-1	many	CASNLDSMNTEAFF	TGTGCCAGCAATCTGGACAGCATGAACACTGAAGCTTTCTTT
TRBD2	TRBV12-3/TRBV12-4	TRBJ2-2	.	CASTHPETSPRLSVGELFF	TGTGCCAGCACCCACCCGGAGACTAGCCCGCGTCTATCAGTGGGGGAGCTGTTTTTT
TRBD2	TRBV25-1	TRBJ2-5	few	CASSRTSGSMETQYF	TGTGCCAGCAGTAGGACTAGCGGAAGTATGGAGACCCAGTACTTC
.	TRBV19	TRBJ1-1	many	CASSPWTEGTEAFF	TGTGCCAGTAGTCCTTGGACGGAGGGGACTGAAGCTTTCTTT
.	TRBV6-1	TRBJ2-3	.	CASRRGVTDTQYF	TGTGCCAGCAGGAGAGGCGTCACAGATACGCAGTATTTT
.	TRBV5-1	TRBJ2-3	many	CASSLVGTATDTQYF	TGCGCCAGCAGCTTGGTGGGGACGGCCACAGATACGCAGTATTTT
.	TRBV29-1	TRBJ1-2	few	CSAAKQGRYGYTF	TGCAGCGCCGCAAAGCAGGGGAGGTATGGCTACACCTTC
.	TRBV7-9	TRBJ1-1	many	CASTTEAVKNTEAFF	TGTGCCAGCACGACGGAGGCCGTAAAGAACACTGAAGCTTTCTTT
TRBD2	TRBV7-8	TRBJ2-3	many	CASNMGLAGGSTDTQYF	TGTGCCAGCAACATGGGACTAGCGGGAGGGAGCACAGATACGCAGTATTTT
.	TRBV29-1	TRBJ2-1	.	CSVESGSGEQFF	TGCAGCGTTGAATCCGGATCTGGTGAGCAGTTCTTC
.	TRBV24-1	TRBJ2-2	many	CATSDLSGELFF	TGTGCCACCAGTGATTTGTCCGGGGAGCTGTTTTTT
.	TRBV7-3	TRBJ1-2	.	CASSLSAAYGYTF	TGTGCCAGCAGCTTATCGGCAGCTTATGGCTACACCTTC
TRBD1	TRBV11-2	TRBJ2-1	.	CASSVGGTGGLEQFF	TGTGCCAGCAGCGTAGGAGGGACAGGGGGACTCGAGCAGTTCTTC
TRBD1	TRBV20-1	TRBJ2-7	many	CSARVPPGTGSYEQYF	TGCAGTGCTAGAGTCCCTCCGGGGACAGGGTCCTACGAGCAGTACTTC
.	TRBV28	TRBJ1-1	once	CASSLVGGLAFF	TGTGCCAGCAGTTTGGTAGGGGGACTGGCTTTCTTT
.	TRBV27	TRBJ1-1	many	CASTTHEGNTEAFF	TGTGCCAGCACCACCCACGAAGGGAACACTGAAGCTTTCTTT
TRBD1	TRBV20-1	TRBJ1-5	.	CSAREVSGGLYQPQHF	TGCAGTGCTAGAGAGGTTTCAGGGGGATTATATCAGCCCCAGCATTTT
TRBD2	TRBV20-1	TRBJ2-1	many	CSATTSGKNEQFF	TGCAGTGCAACGACTAGCGGGAAAAATGAGCAGTTCTTC
.	TRBV12-3/TRBV12-4	TRBJ1-1	many	CASSFKGGSEAFF	TGTGCCAGCAGTTTTAAGGGTGGGTCTGAAGCTTTCTTT
.	TRBV27	TRBJ2-2	.	CASSFGVGSGELFF	TGTGCCAGCAGTTTTGGGGTGGGTTCCGGGGAGCTGTTTTTT
.	TRBV30	TRBJ2-2	many	CAWIGGEDTGELFF	TGTGCCTGGATTGGGGGAGAGGACACCGGGGAGCTGTTTTTT
.	TRBV7-6	TRBJ2-2	few	CASSPSVANTGELFF	TGTGCCAGCAGCCCTTCAGTCGCGAACACCGGGGAGCTGTTTTTT
.	TRBV28	TRBJ2-1	many	CASSLGGGNSYNEQFF	TGTGCCAGCAGTTTAGGTGGCGGGAATTCCTACAATGAGCAGTTCTTC
.	TRBV6-2/TRBV6-3	TRBJ1-1	many	CASSYLFRDTDTFMNTEAFF	TGTGCCAGCAGTTATTTATTCCGGGACACCGATACCTTCATGAACACTGAAGCTTTCTTT
.	TRBV4-3	TRBJ2-2	few	CASNRDPFFNTGELFF	TGCGCCAGCAACCGGGACCCATTCTTTAACACCGGGGAGCTGTTTTTT
.	TRBV11-2	TRBJ1-1	many	CASSPGGGNTEAFF	TGTGCCAGCTCTCCCGGGGGGGGGAACACTGAAGCTTTCTTT
.	TRBV7-2	TRBJ2-1	many	CASSPVGAEQFF	TGTGCCAGCAGCCCTGTGGGGGCCGAGCAGTTCTTC
.	TRBV27	TRBJ2-5	.	CASSPELVGTQYF	TGTGCCAGCAGTCCGGAGCTAGTCGGGACCCAGTACTTC
TRBD1	TRBV3-1	TRBJ1-2	many	CASSRTGGVGGNGYTF	TGTGCCAGCAGCCGGACAGGGGGCGTAGGTGGTAATGGCTACACCTTC
.	TRBV28	TRBJ1-2	many	CASSLERIGGYTF	TGTGCCAGCAGTTTAGAAAGGATAGGTGGCTACACCTTC
.	TRBV3-1	TRBJ2-7	many	CASSQDVTLRSYEQYF	TGTGCCAGCAGCCAAGATGTGACCCTGCGGAGTTACGAGCAGTACTTC
TRBD1	TRBV12-3/TRBV12-4	TRBJ1-3	many	CASSWTGAYTIYF	TGTGCCAGCAGTTGGACAGGCGCATACACCATATATTTT
TRBD1	TRBV19	TRBJ2-1	few	CASSGGRTGRWNRGQYEQFF	TGTGCCAGTTCTGGTGGCCGGACAGGGCGGTGGAACAGGGGTCAGTATGAGCAGTTCTTC
.	TRBV12-3/TRBV12-4	TRBJ2-5	.	CASTLDLLETQYF	TGTGCCAGCACCCTCGACCTTTTGGAGACCCAGTACTTC
.	TRBV6-5	TRBJ1-3	.	CASSYSSTGNSIYF	TGTGCCAGCAGTTACTCGTCTACTGGAAACAGCATATATTTT
TRBD2	TRBV9	TRBJ2-1	.	CASSVDSGVSSYNEQFF	TGTGCCAGCAGCGTAGATAGCGGGGTGAGCTCCTACAATGAGCAGTTCTTC
.	TRBV5-5	TRBJ2-2	.	CASSLVLDTGELFF	TGTGCCAGCAGCTTGGTGCTAGACACCGGGGAGCTGTTTTTT
TRBD1	TRBV7-2	TRBJ2-2	many	CASSSGTVNTGELFF	TGTGCCAGCAGCTCCGGGACAGTGAACACCGGGGAGCTGTTTTTT
.	TRBV5-1	TRBJ2-5	.	CASSPRTRQVRETQYF	TGCGCCAGCAGCCCACGCACCCGACAGGTTCGGGAGACCCAGTACTTC
TRBD1	TRBV15	TRBJ2-5	.	CATSRRWGQNGLQYF	TGTGCCACCAGCAGAAGATGGGGACAGAACGGTCTCCAGTACTTC
.	TRBV4-3	TRBJ2-1	.	CASSQAPVGYNEQFF	TGCGCCAGCAGCCAAGCGCCTGTGGGCTACAATGAGCAGTTCTTC
.	TRBV4-3	TRBJ1-4	.	CASSQDLLISGGEKLFF	TGCGCCAGCAGCCAAGACTTATTAATATCGGGAGGTGAAAAACTGTTTTTT
.	TRBV7-2	TRBJ2-5	many	CASSRRTVQETQYF	TGTGCCAGCAGCCGCAGGACAGTTCAAGAGACCCAGTACTTC
.	TRBV7-2	TRBJ1-1	.	CVSSLHRLDTEAFF	TGTGTCAGCAGCTTACACAGGTTGGACACTGAAGCTTTCTTT
.	TRBV6-6	TRBJ1-1	many	CASSYLRTEAFF	TGTGCCAGCAGTTACTTACGGACTGAAGCTTTCTTT
.	TRBV3-2	TRBJ2-1	.	CASSQAMRESTTYNEQFF	TGTGCCAGCAGCCAGGCCATGAGGGAGAGCACGACCTACAATGAGCAGTTCTTC
.	TRBV24-1	TRBJ1-5	few	CATKKGRAYSNQPQHF	TGTGCCACCAAAAAGGGACGGGCTTATAGCAATCAGCCCCAGCATTTT
.	TRBV6-2/TRBV6-3	TRBJ2-1	few	CASSYSGSRDYEQFF	TGTGCCAGCAGTTACTCGGGTAGTCGAGACTATGAGCAGTTCTTC
TRBD2	TRBV2	TRBJ2-1	few	CASSEGLTSGRYEQFF	TGTGCCAGCAGTGAAGGTCTGACTAGCGGGAGGTATGAGCAGTTCTTC
.	TRBV27	TRBJ2-3	many	CASGLRSRTDTQYF	TGTGCCAGCGGACTAAGGTCTCGCACAGATACGCAGTATTTT
.	TRBV7-8	TRBJ2-7	.	CASSEKPGPWYEQYF	TGTGCCAGCAGCGAAAAACCGGGACCATGGTACGAGCAGTACTTC
.	TRBV6-4	TRBJ2-2	.	CASSSPDRANTNTGELFF	TGTGCCAGCAGTTCCCCAGACAGAGCTAACACGAACACCGGGGAGCTGTTTTTT
.	TRBV7-2	TRBJ1-2	.	CASSFTQGSNYGYTF	TGTGCCAGCAGCTTCACACAGGGCTCTAACTATGGCTACACCTTC
.	TRBV9	TRBJ2-7	many	CASSPRDFSDEQYF	TGTGCCAGCAGCCCCCGGGACTTCAGCGACGAGCAGTACTTC
.	TRBV24-1	TRBJ2-3	.	CATSDPRDTQYF	TGTGCCACCAGTGACCCCCGGGATACGCAGTATTTT
.	TRBV7-2	TRBJ2-5	many	CASSLGPSPQETQYF	TGTGCCAGCAGCTTAGGTCCCTCGCCCCAAGAGACCCAGTACTTC
TRBD2	TRBV9	TRBJ2-2	.	CASSVGSGSANTGELFF	TGTGCCAGCAGCGTAGGTAGCGGGAGTGCGAACACCGGGGAGCTGTTTTTT
TRBD1	TRBV4-2	TRBJ2-5	many	CASSQEAPDRRETQYF	TGTGCCAGCAGCCAAGAAGCCCCGGACAGGAGGGAGACCCAGTACTTC
.	TRBV11-2	TRBJ2-1	few	CASSLDPGDDDEQFF	TGTGCCAGCAGCTTAGATCCTGGGGATGACGATGAGCAGTTCTTC
TRBD1	TRBV12-3/TRBV12-4	TRBJ1-5	many	CASSGTGDNQPQHF	TGTGCCAGCAGCGGCACAGGGGACAATCAGCCCCAGCATTTT